Listed below are T cell receptor beta chains from one sample, sequenced in a study of T and B cells in COVID-19 patients. TCRdb independently ran MiXCR on the multiplex PCR reads; one entry per CDR3 protein. The data contain around 28,000 distinct CDR3 sequences, 30% to 35% of them singletons. The sequenced sample was blood. The receptors derive from a human donor who had recovered from COVID-19. Both conserved end residues are part of each CDR3. A D gene is named only where the DNA matches it firmly. The size field is filled for only some rows; it gives once, few, many or a size class.

D	size	V	J	CDR3	DNA
.	many	TRBV12-3/TRBV12-4	TRBJ2-2	CASSSPTGRENTGELFF	TGTGCCAGCAGTTCACCTACGGGGCGGGAGAACACCGGGGAGCTGTTTTTT
TRBD2	few	TRBV12-3/TRBV12-4	TRBJ2-7	CASSFHGLAGVYEQYF	TGTGCCAGCAGTTTCCACGGACTAGCGGGAGTCTACGAGCAGTACTTC
.	.	TRBV5-4	TRBJ1-2	CASKNEGHLNYGYTF	TGTGCCAGCAAAAACGAGGGACATCTCAACTATGGCTACACCTTC
.	.	TRBV20-1	TRBJ1-1	CSASRARENTEAFF	TGCAGTGCTAGCAGGGCCCGAGAGAACACTGAAGCTTTCTTT
.	few	TRBV6-2/TRBV6-3	TRBJ2-5	CASSTGLFGAETQYF	TGTGCCAGCAGTACCGGACTCTTCGGGGCGGAGACCCAGTACTTC
TRBD2	.	TRBV4-2	TRBJ2-7	CASSHSSGASYEQYF	TGCGCCAGCAGCCACTCCAGCGGGGCCTCCTACGAGCAGTACTTC
.	few	TRBV5-4	TRBJ2-7	CASSLTDRDGEQYF	TGTGCCAGCAGCTTGACGGACCGGGACGGAGAGCAGTACTTC
.	few	TRBV29-1	TRBJ1-1	CSADPGPLNTEAFF	TGCAGCGCCGACCCAGGGCCACTTAACACTGAAGCTTTCTTT
.	few	TRBV19	TRBJ2-2	CASRSGLAGELFF	TGTGCCAGTAGATCGGGTTTAGCCGGGGAGCTGTTTTTT
.	few	TRBV12-3/TRBV12-4	TRBJ2-7	CASSAQGRGSYEQYF	TGTGCCAGCAGTGCTCAAGGGAGAGGCTCCTACGAGCAGTACTTC
TRBD1	.	TRBV24-1	TRBJ2-5	CATSDFQGAGPGETQYF	TGTGCCACCAGTGATTTCCAGGGGGCCGGGCCGGGAGAGACCCAGTACTTC
.	few	TRBV5-6	TRBJ1-1	CASSLDMNTEAFF	TGTGCCAGCAGCTTAGACATGAACACTGAAGCTTTCTTT
.	.	TRBV15	TRBJ1-1	CATSRERGMNTEAFF	TGTGCCACCAGCAGAGAGAGGGGAATGAACACTGAAGCTTTCTTT
.	.	TRBV5-4	TRBJ2-1	CASSSPEGRNNEQFF	TGTGCCAGCAGCTCGCCCGAGGGGCGGAACAATGAGCAGTTCTTC
TRBD1	.	TRBV20-1	TRBJ2-2	CSARGDRNTGELFF	TGCAGTGCTAGGGGGGACAGGAACACCGGGGAGCTGTTTTTT
.	many	TRBV6-5	TRBJ2-2	CASSYSRGVGNTGELFF	TGTGCCAGCAGTTACTCGCGAGGGGTTGGTAACACCGGGGAGCTGTTTTTT